What follows is one T cell receptor beta chain and its context. Its specificity is unknown. These data belong to a study of cytomegalovirus exposure and HLA in healthy donors. On the study more broadly: Ancestry clustering placed 81% of 350 to 500 genotyped donors in the Caucasian-associated cluster. Study-level findings and limits: Solely CMV serostatus was available to characterize immune exposure. Cytomegalovirus-associated status was assigned to 164 TCR beta chains.

Primers: 60 Vbeta forward and 13 Jbeta reverse. Authors' methods: An analysis that came later counted 70 million to 100 million unique TCR beta chains, approximately 11 million shared. TCRdb's copy holds only in-frame clones and misses some; the assay was immunoSEQ multiplex PCR. Clonal size and the V and J genes are those of that table, whereas D and trimming came from the DNA. The sample lists some 180,000 clones, about four fifths occurring once. The CDR3 contains 13 residues. The V and J ends lost 8 bases and 6 bases respectively, with 15 bases between them. Looked up from germline, CDR1 is MNHNS and CDR2 is SASEGT.

V and J are TRBV6-1 and TRBJ2-3; possibly TRBD1 for D (6 bases). The source is a woman aged 25 to 45 in good health and CMV-seropositive. Sequenced input: PBMCs. CDR3: CASRDTPGDTQYF. Written as DNA, the CDR3 is TGTGCCAGCCGGGACACCCCAGGGGATACGCAGTATTTT.